The T cell receptor beta chain under discussion was sequenced for a study of blood T cell repertoires in COVID-19. Looking at the study overall: From the United States, Italy and Spain came samples of acute and convalescent COVID-19.

The table came from immunoSEQ multiplex PCR; TCRdb's copy has only in-frame clones and leaves some out. Of approximately 140,000 clones listed, around four fifths are singletons. In germline, CDR1 is MNHEY, CDR2 SVGAGI. V lost 4 bases, J lost 1 base, and 10 bases lay in between. The CDR3 is 14 residues long. The clonotype comes from a man aged 35-49 years with acute COVID-19. The chain couples TRBV6-5 to TRBJ1-1; perhaps TRBD1 as D (5 bases). The sequenced sample consisted of PBMCs or T cells enriched from blood (not recorded which). This chain's CDR3 is CASSSRAANTEAFF. For the CDR3, the DNA is TGTGCCAGCAGTTCCAGGGCCGCGAACACTGAAGCTTTCTTT.